Each of the 14 T cell receptor beta chains below was sequenced from the same sample in a study of siplizumab effects on memory and regulatory T cells. This table comes from immunoSEQ multiplex PCR, and its TCRdb copy is limited to in-frame clones, with some not included. The table shows fewer than 9,500 clones, with almost 70% occurring only once. The sample comprised effector memory CD8+ T cells sorted from blood. As to subset: unstimulated CD8+ effector memory T cells. The receptors were gathered from a human donor in good health.

The rearrangement joins TRBV4-1 to TRBJ1-1; no firm D call. The CDR3 has 17 residues. The germline gives CDR1 MGHRA, CDR2 YSYEKL. The ends were cut back, 0 bases at V and 1 base at J, with 15 bases in the middle. The CDR3 region is CASSQEGIVGPNTEAFF. Written as DNA, the CDR3 is TGCGCCAGCAGCCAAGAGGGGATAGTAGGGCCGAACACTGAAGCTTTCTTT.

The chain links TRBV4-2 to TRBJ2-3, with 11 bases identical to TRBD1. From germline, CDR1 is LGHNA and CDR2 YNFKEQ. This CDR3 has 17 residues. J lost 4 bases, V lost 4 bases, and 10 bases had no gene match. The chain's CDR3 is CASSRLPPGQGADTQYF. The CDR3 coding sequence is TGTGCCAGCAGCCGTTTGCCACCGGGACAGGGGGCAGATACGCAGTATTTT.

The chain has TRBV11-2 and TRBJ1-2, with D possibly TRBD1 on 6 matching bases. CDR1 is SGHAT, CDR2 FQNNGV, per germline. V lost 1 base, J lost 5 bases, and 11 bases lay in between. This CDR3 spans 14 amino acids. CDR3 nucleotide sequence: TGTGCCAGCAGCTTAGTAACAGGGCAGTATGGCTACACCTTC. Translated: CASSLVTGQYGYTF.

V and J are TRBV4-1 and TRBJ2-1; D perhaps matches TRBD1 (5 bases). Germline CDR1 MGHRA, CDR2 YSYEKL. The CDR3 contains 13 residues. V lost 8 bases to trimming and J lost 7 bases, with 15 bases between them. The CDR3 protein is CASGHLDLNEQFF. In DNA, the CDR3 is TGCGCCAGCGGACACCTAGACCTAAATGAGCAGTTCTTC.

V and J are TRBV5-1 and TRBJ2-1; 8 nucleotides match TRBD2. Germline V gene lookup returns CDR1 SGHRS and CDR2 YFSETQ. The length of the CDR3 is 17 residues. Trimming at V came to 3 bases and at J to 0 bases, leaving 8 bases not matched to a gene. The CDR3 protein is CASSWGWREDSYNEQFF. CDR3 sequence (DNA): TGCGCCAGCAGCTGGGGTTGGCGGGAGGACTCCTACAATGAGCAGTTCTTC.

V and J are TRBV5-1 and TRBJ2-7; 10 bases are shared with TRBD2. Looked up from germline, CDR1 is SGHRS and CDR2 is YFSETQ. This CDR3 contains 15 residues. V dropped 1 base and J dropped 3; count of bases not matched to a gene: 4. The CDR3 sequence is CASSLYLAGDYEQYF. As DNA, the CDR3 is TGCGCCAGCAGCTTGTATCTAGCGGGGGACTACGAGCAGTACTTC.

The chain recombines TRBV30 with TRBJ1-6; 11 bases are shared with TRBD1. The germline V gene encodes CDR1 GTSNPN and CDR2 SVGIG (reference sequence). The ends lost 8 bases at V and 7 bases at J; junction bases unmatched: 10. CDR3 size: 15 residues. CDR3 amino acids: CAGKGQGAGNSPLHF. The CDR3 bases are TGTGCCGGGAAAGGACAGGGGGCAGGAAATTCACCCCTCCACTTT.

The chain employs TRBV30 and TRBJ1-1, with D unclear. Trimming took off 5 bases at V and 1 base at J, with 11 bases between the two ends. CDR1 GTSNPN and CDR2 SVGIG come from the germline V gene (reference sequence). The CDR3 length is 13 residues. The CDR3 nucleotides are TGTGCCTGGGGGGAACAGTGGAACACTGAAGCTTTCTTT. Translated, it gives CAWGEQWNTEAFF.

This clone was recorded once. The genes are TRBV7-3 and TRBJ2-2, with no clear D. The CDR3 sequence is 13 residues long. V lost 5 bases and J lost 4, with 8 bases in between. From germline, CDR1 is SGHTA and CDR2 FQGTGA. The CDR3 here is CASSPQATGELFF. Written as DNA, the CDR3 is TGTGCCAGCAGCCCCCAGGCCACCGGGGAGCTGTTTTTT.

This chain links TRBV4-1 with TRBJ1-3; no definite D call. V gave up 4 bases and J gave up 0 bases, with 25 bases separating them. CDR1 is MGHRA and CDR2 is YSYEKL in the germline V gene. The CDR3 is 20 residues long. The CDR3 coding sequence is TGCGCCAGCAGCCTCCACTCAATCGGTGTTAACCCATTCTCTGGAAACACCATATATTTT. It yields the protein CASSLHSIGVNPFSGNTIYF.

The rearrangement joins TRBV14 to TRBJ1-2; D is uncertain. Germline V gene data show CDR1 as SGHDN and CDR2 as FVKESK. The CDR3 consists of 15 residues. Trimming pared 4 bases from V and 6 bases from J, leaving 18 bases between. The CDR3 protein is CASSPYSFPKDGYTF. The CDR3 DNA follows: TGTGCCAGCAGCCCTTACTCCTTCCCTAAGGATGGCTACACCTTC.

The V gene is TRBV18, the J gene TRBJ1-2; D is undetermined. CDR3 size: 15 residues. Germline V CDR1 and CDR2: KGHSH, LQKENI. V lost 0 bases and J lost 7, with 15 bases in between. The CDR3 DNA sequence: TGTGCCAGCTCACCACCGGTGAATGATTGGAGTGGCTACACCTTC. This gives the protein CASSPPVNDWSGYTF.

The chain has TRBV11-3 and TRBJ2-2; 8 bases are shared with TRBD2. The CDR3 spans 15 residues. From germline, CDR1 is SGHNT and CDR2 YENEEA. Losses at the gene ends were 4 bases for V and 6 bases for J; bases not matched to a gene: 7. CDR3 nucleotides: TGTGCCAGCAGCTCATATAGCGGGACGTCCGGGGAGCTGTTTTTT. It is translated as CASSSYSGTSGELFF.

The chain recombines TRBV29-1 with TRBJ2-2; D perhaps matches TRBD2 (5 bases). Germline V gives CDR1 SQVTM, CDR2 ANQGSEA. Trimming cost V 3 bases and J 0 bases, with 11 bases left between them. This CDR3 region has 15 residues. The DNA of the CDR3 is TGCAGCGTTGACGTAGCGAAGACGAACACCGGGGAGCTGTTTTTT. Translation gives CSVDVAKTNTGELFF.